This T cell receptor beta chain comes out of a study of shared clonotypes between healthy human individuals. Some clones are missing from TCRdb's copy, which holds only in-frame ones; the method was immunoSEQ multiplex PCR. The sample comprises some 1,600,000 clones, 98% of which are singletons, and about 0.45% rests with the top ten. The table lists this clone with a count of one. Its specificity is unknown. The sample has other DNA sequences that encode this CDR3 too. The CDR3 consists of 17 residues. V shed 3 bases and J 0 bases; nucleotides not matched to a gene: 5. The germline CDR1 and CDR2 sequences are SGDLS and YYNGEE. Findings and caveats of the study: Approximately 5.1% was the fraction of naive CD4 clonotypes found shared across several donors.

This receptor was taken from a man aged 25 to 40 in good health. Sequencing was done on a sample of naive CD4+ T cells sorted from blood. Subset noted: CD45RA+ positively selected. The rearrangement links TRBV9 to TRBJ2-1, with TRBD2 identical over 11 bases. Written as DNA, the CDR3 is TGTGCCAGCAGCGCTTACACTAGCGGGAGCTCCTACAATGAGCAGTTCTTC. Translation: CASSAYTSGSSYNEQFF.